The clone carrying this TCR beta chain showed up just a few times. Antigen unknown. The sample belongs to a study of CD8+ T cells in alopecia areata. Study-wide results and caveats: Scalp lesions, especially in alopecia totalis/universalis, had higher clonality than normal scalp.

Treatment given: oral pan-JAK inhibitor, 5-10 mg twice daily. The CDR3 sequence is 14 residues long. Trimming took off 8 bases at V and 4 bases at J, with 17 bases between the two ends. Germline V gene data show CDR1 as SEHNR and CDR2 as FQNEAQ (reference sequence). cDNA reverse transcribed from extracted RNA served as the sequencing template. Generated by immunoSEQ multiplex PCR, the TCRdb table keeps only in-frame clones and is missing some. The sample includes some 200,000 clones, roughly 61% of them seen just once. The sequencing here drew on CD8+ T cells sorted from blood, taken at week 24, from a patient treated with tofacitinib. V usage is TRBV7-9 and J usage is TRBJ1-2, with D unresolved. This clonotype was obtained from a human donor with alopecia areata. The CDR3 is CASRPSGELYGYTF. CDR3 DNA: TGTGCCAGCCGCCCCTCCGGGGAACTCTATGGCTACACCTTC.